This TCR beta chain was retrieved from a study of blood T cell repertoires in COVID-19. Looking at the study overall: Nucleic acid was either cDNA or gDNA, and it came from T cells, B-cell-depleted T cells, or PBMCs.

This CDR3 region has 16 residues. Germline CDR1 and CDR2: KGHDR and SFDVKD. V lost 4 bases to trimming and J lost 3 bases; unmatched junction nucleotides: 4. TCRdb keeps only in-frame clones here, not all; method: immunoSEQ multiplex PCR. The sample holds hundreds of thousands of clones, approximately 89% seen once. Recovered status in Cohort 3 required two negative PCRs, clearance, or symptom resolution. The chain is built from TRBV24-1 and TRBJ2-1; 11 nucleotides align to TRBD2. Sequencing was done on a sample of PBMCs or T cells enriched from blood (not recorded which). This TCR came from a middle-aged woman who had recovered from COVID-19. The CDR3 region has the DNA TGTGCCACCAGTGACCGAACTAGCGGGGGCTACAATGAGCAGTTCTTC. This gives the protein CATSDRTSGGYNEQFF.